This T cell receptor (beta chain) was recovered during a study of beta chain features in type 1 diabetes. Study-level findings and limits: In comparison with healthy donors, patients had naive, central memory and Treg TCRB repertoires that appeared more similar. Although PCR might favor shorter templates, it would do so equally in patients and controls.

A note on this clone: Its antigen is unknown.

Per germline, CDR1 LNHDA and CDR2 SQIVND (reference sequence). V shed 4 bases, J shed 7 bases, and the junction held 6 bases outside the gene matches. The CDR3 has 13 residues. TCRB transcripts that were expressed got sequenced, as all of the isolated RNA had been reverse transcribed. Sequencing used immunoSEQ multiplex PCR; TCRdb keeps in-frame clones, though not all of them. In the table there are 810,000 or so clones, roughly 15% of which are singletons. Sequenced: naive CD4+ T cells from blood. The source is a woman between 18 and 29 years old in good health. The chain employs TRBV19 and TRBJ2-5; TRBD2 aligns across 7 bases. The CDR3 sequence: CASSNAGALTQYF. Here the CDR3 DNA reads TGTGCCAGTAGTAACGCGGGAGCTCTGACCCAGTACTTC.